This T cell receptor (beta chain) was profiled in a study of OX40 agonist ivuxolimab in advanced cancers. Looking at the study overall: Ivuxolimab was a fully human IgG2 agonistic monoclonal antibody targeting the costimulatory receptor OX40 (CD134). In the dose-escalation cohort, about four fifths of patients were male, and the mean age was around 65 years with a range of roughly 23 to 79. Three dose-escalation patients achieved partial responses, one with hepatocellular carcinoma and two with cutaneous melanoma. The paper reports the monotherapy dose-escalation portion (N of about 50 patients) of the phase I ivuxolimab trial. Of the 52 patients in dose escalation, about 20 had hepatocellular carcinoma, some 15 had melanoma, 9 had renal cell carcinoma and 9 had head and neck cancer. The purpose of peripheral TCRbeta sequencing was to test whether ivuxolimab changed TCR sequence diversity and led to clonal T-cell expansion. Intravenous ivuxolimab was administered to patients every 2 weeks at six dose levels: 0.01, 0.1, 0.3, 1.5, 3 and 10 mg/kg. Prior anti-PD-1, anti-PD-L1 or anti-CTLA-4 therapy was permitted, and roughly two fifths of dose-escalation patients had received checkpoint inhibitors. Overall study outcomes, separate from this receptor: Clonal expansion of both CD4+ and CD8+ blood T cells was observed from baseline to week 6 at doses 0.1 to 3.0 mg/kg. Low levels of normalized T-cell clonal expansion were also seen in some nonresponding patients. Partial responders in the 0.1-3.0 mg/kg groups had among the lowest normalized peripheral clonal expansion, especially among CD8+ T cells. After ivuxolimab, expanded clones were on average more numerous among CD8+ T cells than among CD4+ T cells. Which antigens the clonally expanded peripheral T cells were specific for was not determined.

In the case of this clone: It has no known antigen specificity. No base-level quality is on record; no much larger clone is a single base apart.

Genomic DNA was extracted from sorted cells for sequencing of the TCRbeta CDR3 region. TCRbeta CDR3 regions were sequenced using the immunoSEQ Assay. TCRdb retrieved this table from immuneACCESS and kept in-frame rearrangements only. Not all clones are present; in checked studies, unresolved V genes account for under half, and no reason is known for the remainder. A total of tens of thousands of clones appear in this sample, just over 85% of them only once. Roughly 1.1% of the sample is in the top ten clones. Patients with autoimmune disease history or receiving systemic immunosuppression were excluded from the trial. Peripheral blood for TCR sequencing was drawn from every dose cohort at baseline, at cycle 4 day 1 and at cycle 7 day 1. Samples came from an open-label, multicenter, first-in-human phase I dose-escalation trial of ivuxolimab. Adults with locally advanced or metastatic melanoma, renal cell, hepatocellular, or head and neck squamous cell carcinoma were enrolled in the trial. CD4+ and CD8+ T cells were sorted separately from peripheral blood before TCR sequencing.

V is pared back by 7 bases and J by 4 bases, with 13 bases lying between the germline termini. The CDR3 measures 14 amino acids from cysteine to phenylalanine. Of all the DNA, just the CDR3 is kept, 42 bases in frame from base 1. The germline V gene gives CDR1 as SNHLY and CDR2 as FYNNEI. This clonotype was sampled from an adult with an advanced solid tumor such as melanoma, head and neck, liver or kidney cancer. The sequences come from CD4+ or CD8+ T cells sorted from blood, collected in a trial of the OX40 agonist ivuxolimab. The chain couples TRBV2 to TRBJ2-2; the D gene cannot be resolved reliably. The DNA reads TGTGCCAGCAAGGCCACACCCGCCACCGGGGAGCTGTTTTTT. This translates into CASKATPATGELFF.